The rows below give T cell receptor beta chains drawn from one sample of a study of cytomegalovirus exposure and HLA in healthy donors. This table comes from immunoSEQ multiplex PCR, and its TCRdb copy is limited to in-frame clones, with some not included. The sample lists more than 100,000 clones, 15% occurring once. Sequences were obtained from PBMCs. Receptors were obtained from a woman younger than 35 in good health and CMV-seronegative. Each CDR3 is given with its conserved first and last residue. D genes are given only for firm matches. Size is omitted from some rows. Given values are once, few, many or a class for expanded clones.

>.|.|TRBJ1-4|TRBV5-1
TGCGCCAGCAGTGGTGGCGGGGGGCAGAATGAAAAACTGTTTTTT
CASSGGGGQNEKLFF
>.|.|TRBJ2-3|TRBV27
TGTGCCAGCAGTCTTTCTAGCACAGATACGCAGTATTTT
CASSLSSTDTQYF
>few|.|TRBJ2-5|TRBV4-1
TGCGCCAGCAGCCAAATTCTCCAAGAGACCCAGTACTTC
CASSQILQETQYF
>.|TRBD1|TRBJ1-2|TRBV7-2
TGTGCCAGCAGCCCTGCCGGGACAGGGAATGGCTACACCTTC
CASSPAGTGNGYTF
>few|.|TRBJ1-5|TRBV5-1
TGCGCCAGCAGCTTGGAACCCGGGGGTCAGCCCCAGCATTTT
CASSLEPGGQPQHF
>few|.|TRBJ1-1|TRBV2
TGTGCCAGCAGGATGACACAGAACACTGAAGCTTTCTTT
CASRMTQNTEAFF
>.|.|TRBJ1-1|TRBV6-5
TGTGCCAGCAGGAGGGCCATGAACACTGAAGCTTTCTTT
CASRRAMNTEAFF
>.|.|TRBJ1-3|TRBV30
TGTGCCTGGATTACCCCCCTTGGATCGAGGGCCCTTGGAAACACCATATATTTT
CAWITPLGSRALGNTIYF
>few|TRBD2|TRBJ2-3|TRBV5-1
TGCGCCAGCAGCTTAACTAGCGGGGGGCCTAGCACAGATACGCAGTATTTT
CASSLTSGGPSTDTQYF
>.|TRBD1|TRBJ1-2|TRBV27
TGTGCCAGCAGTGAGACAGGGGTGGGAAACTATGGCTACACCTTC
CASSETGVGNYGYTF
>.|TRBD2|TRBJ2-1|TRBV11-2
TGTGCCAGCAGCTTAGATCGGATGGTAGCGGGATACAATGAGCAGTTCTTC
CASSLDRMVAGYNEQFF
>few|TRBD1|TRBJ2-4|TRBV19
TGTGCCAGTAGTAACCCGGGACAGGGACTAGCCAAAAACATTCAGTACTTC
CASSNPGQGLAKNIQYF
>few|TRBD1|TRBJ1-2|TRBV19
TGTGCCAGTAGTATACCGACAGGGGGTATCTCTAACTATGGCTACACCTTC
CASSIPTGGISNYGYTF
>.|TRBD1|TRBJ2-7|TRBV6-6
TGTGCCAGCAGTTTCGACAGGGGCGACGAGCAGTACTTC
CASSFDRGDEQYF
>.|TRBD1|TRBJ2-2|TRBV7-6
TGTGCCAGCAGCTCCCCCCCCGGGACAGGGAAGAACACCGGGGAGCTGTTTTTT
CASSSPPGTGKNTGELFF
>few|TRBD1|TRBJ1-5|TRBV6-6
TGTGCCAGCAACCGGGACAGGGATCAGCCCCAGCATTTT
CASNRDRDQPQHF
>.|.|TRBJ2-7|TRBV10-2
TGCGCCAGCAGCGGGGAACTTGGGGGCCGAGAGCAGTACTTC
CASSGELGGREQYF
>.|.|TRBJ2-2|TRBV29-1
TGCAGCGGGGGGGACGCCAGCACCGGGGAGCTGTTTTTT
CSGGDASTGELFF
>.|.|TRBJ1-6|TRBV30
TGTGCCTGGGGACACCCGAATTCACCCCTCCACTTT
CAWGHPNSPLHF
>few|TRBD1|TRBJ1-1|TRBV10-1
TGCGCCAGCAGTCCCTCAGGGGGGCTTACTGAAGCTTTCTTT
CASSPSGGLTEAFF
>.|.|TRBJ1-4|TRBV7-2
TGTGCCAGCAGCCTGACAGCAACTAATGAAAAACTGTTTTTT
CASSLTATNEKLFF
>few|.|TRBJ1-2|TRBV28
TGTGCCAGCAGGGTAAACCAGGTTCCGTATGGCTACACCTTC
CASRVNQVPYGYTF
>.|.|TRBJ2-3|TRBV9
TGTGCCAGCAGCGTGGGACTCATCACAGATACGCAGTATTTT
CASSVGLITDTQYF
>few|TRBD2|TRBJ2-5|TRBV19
TGTGCCAGTAGTACCCGACTAGCGGGAGGCGTAGAGACCCAGTACTTC
CASSTRLAGGVETQYF
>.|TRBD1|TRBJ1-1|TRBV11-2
TGTGCCAGCAGCCTGACAGGGGAGAACACTGAAGCTTTCTTT
CASSLTGENTEAFF
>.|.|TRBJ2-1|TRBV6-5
TGTGCCAGCAGTTCCTCCGGGTACAATGAGCAGTTCTTC
CASSSSGYNEQFF
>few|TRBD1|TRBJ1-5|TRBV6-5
TGTGCCAGCAGGCGGACAGGGCGCAATCAGCCCCAGCATTTT
CASRRTGRNQPQHF
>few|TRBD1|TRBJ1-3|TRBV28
TGTGCCAGCAGTATAGGGGGCTATTCTGGAAACACCATATATTTT
CASSIGGYSGNTIYF
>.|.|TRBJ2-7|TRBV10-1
TGCGCCAGCAGAGCCCCTGGGGGGAGCGGATGTAGCTCCTACGAGCAGTACTTC
CASRAPGGSGCSSYEQYF
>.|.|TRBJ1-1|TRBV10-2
TGCGCCAGCAGTGACCCCGGGGAAGACACTGAAGCTTTCTTT
CASSDPGEDTEAFF
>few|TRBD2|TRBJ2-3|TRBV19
TGTGCCAGTAGTATGAGGCGGGAGGAGTTTGCAGATACGCAGTATTTT
CASSMRREEFADTQYF
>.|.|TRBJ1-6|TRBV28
TGTGCCAGCAGTTTAGACAGCAATTCACCCCTCCACTTT
CASSLDSNSPLHF
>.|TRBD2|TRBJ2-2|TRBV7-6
TGTGCCAGCAGCTTGACTCTACTAGCGGGAGGGAACACCGGGGAGCTGTTTTTT
CASSLTLLAGGNTGELFF
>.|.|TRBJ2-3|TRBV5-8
TGTGCCTCTAGAGGGGGGGGCACAGATACGCAGTATTTT
CASRGGGTDTQYF
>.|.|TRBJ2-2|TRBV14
TGTGCCAGCAGGTCAACAGGGCTGGACGGGGAGCTGTTTTTT
CASRSTGLDGELFF
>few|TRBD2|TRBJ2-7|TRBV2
TGTGCCAGCGAGGGGGGGGAAGCGGGAGGAGGGTACGAGCAGTACTTC
CASEGGEAGGGYEQYF
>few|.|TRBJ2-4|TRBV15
TGTGCCACCCTTGACAGCTCCAAAAACATTCAGTACTTC
CATLDSSKNIQYF
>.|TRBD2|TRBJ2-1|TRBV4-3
TGCGCCAGCAGCCAAGCGGGGGGGAGCGTCAATGAGCAGTTCTTC
CASSQAGGSVNEQFF
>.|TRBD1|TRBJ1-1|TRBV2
TGTGCCAGCAAGGAGCAGGGGGCGAGTAGCACTGAAGCTTTCTTT
CASKEQGASSTEAFF
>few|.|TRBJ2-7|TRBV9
TGTGCCAGCAGCGTAGATTTCAGGACTTACTACGAGCAGTACTTC
CASSVDFRTYYEQYF
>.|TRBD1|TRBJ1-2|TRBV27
TGTGCCAGCAGTTTGACAGGGGACTATGGCTACACCTTC
CASSLTGDYGYTF
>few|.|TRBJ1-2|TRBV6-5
TGTGCCAGCAGTAGGGGTGGGGGGGGGCCTGGTGGCTACACCTTC
CASSRGGGGPGGYTF
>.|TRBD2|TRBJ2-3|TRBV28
TGTGCCAGCAGTTTAGCGGGGGACACAGATACGCAGTATTTT
CASSLAGDTDTQYF
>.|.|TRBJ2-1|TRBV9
TGTGCCAGCAGCCCCAGCCCGGGAGTCACCTACAATGAGCAGTTCTTC
CASSPSPGVTYNEQFF
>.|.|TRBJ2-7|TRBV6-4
TGTGCCAGCAGTGACTGCAAACAGGGTTACGAGCAGTACTTC
CASSDCKQGYEQYF
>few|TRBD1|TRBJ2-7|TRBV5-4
TGTGCCAGCAGCGCACAGGGGACCATGCGGGAGCAGTACTTC
CASSAQGTMREQYF
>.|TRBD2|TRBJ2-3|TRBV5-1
TGCGCCAGCAGCTCCCGGACTAGCGGGAGGGCCGTGGATACGCAGTATTTT
CASSSRTSGRAVDTQYF
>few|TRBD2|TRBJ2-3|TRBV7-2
TGTGCCAGCAGCATTGCTAGCGGAGATACGCAGTATTTT
CASSIASGDTQYF
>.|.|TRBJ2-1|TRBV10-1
TGCGCCAGCAGTGAGTCGGCTAGCGCCCACAATGAGCAGTTCTTC
CASSESASAHNEQFF
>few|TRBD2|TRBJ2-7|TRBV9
TGTGCCAGCAGCGTGAGTCGGGAGGGCCTCGCGGCAAGCGAGCAGTACTTC
CASSVSREGLAASEQYF
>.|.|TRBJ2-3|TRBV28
TGTGCCAGCAGGGGAGCAGATACGCAGTATTTT
CASRGADTQYF
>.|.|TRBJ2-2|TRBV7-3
TGTGCCAGCAGCTTAAGAGGTTCGGTGGGCACCGGGGAGCTGTTTTTT
CASSLRGSVGTGELFF